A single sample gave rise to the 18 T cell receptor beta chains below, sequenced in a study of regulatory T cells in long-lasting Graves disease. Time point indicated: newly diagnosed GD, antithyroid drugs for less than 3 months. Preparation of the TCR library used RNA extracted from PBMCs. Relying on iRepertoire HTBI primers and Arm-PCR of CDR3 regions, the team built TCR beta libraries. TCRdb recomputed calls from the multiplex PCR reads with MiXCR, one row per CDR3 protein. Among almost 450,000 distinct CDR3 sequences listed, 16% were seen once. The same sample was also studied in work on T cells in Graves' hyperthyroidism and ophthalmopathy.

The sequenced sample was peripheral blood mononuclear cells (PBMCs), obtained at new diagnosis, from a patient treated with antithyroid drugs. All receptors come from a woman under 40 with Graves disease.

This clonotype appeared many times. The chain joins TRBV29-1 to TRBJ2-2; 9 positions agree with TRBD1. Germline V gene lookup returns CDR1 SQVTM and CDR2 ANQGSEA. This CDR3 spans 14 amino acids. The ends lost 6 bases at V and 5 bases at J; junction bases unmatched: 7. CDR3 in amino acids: CSVEDRGGTGELFF. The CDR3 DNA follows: TGCAGCGTGGAGGACAGGGGCGGTACCGGGGAGCTGTTTTTT.

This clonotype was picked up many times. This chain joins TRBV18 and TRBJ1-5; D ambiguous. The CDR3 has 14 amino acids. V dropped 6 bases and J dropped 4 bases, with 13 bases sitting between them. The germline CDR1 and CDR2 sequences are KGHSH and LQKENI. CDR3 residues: CASSSRHGNQPQHF. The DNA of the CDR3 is TGTGCCAGCTCTTCGAGACACGGAAATCAGCCCCAGCATTTT.

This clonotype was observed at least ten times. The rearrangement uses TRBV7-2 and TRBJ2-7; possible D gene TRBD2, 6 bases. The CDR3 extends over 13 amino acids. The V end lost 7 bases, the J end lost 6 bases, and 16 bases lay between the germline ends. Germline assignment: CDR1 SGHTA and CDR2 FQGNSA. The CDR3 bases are TGTGCCAGCATCCCGCCCGACGGGAGCGAGCAGTACTTC. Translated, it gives CASIPPDGSEQYF.

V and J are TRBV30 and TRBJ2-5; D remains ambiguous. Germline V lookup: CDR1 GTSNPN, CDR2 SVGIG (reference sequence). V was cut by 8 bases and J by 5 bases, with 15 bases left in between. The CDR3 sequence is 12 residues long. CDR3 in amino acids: CAGSAQVETQYF. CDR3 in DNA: TGTGCCGGAAGTGCTCAGGTGGAGACCCAGTACTTC.

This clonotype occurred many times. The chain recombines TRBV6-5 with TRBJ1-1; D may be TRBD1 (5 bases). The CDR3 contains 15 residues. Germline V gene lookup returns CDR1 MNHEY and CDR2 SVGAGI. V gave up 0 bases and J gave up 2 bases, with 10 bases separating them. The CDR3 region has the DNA TGTGCCAGCAGTTACTCCCCGACAGTAAACACTGAAGCTTTCTTT. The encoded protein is CASSYSPTVNTEAFF.

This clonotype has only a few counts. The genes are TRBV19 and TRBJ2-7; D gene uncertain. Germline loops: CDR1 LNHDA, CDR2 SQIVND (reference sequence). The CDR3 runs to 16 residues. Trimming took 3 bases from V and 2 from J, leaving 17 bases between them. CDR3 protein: CASSIGFSFGTYEQYF. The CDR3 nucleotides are TGTGCCAGTAGTATTGGTTTTAGCTTTGGAACCTACGAGCAGTACTTC.

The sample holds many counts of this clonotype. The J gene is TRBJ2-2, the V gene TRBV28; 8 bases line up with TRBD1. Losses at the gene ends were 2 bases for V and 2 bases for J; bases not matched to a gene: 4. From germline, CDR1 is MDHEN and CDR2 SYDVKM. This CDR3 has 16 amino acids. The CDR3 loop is CASSLLGQGNTGELFF. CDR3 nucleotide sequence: TGTGCCAGCAGTTTACTAGGACAGGGAAACACCGGGGAGCTGTTTTTT.

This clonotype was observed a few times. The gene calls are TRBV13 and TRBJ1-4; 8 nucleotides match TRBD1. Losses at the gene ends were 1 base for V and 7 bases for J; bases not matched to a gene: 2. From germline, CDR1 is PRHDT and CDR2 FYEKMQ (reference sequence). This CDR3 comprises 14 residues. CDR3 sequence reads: CASSLATGVEKLFF. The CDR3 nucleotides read TGTGCCAGCAGCTTAGCGACAGGGGTTGAAAAACTGTTTTTT.

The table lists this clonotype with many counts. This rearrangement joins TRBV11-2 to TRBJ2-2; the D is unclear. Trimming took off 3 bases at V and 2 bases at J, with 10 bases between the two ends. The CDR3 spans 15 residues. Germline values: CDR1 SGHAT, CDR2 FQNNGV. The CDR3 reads CASSLSSDNTGELFF. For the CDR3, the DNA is TGTGCCAGCAGCTTGTCGTCCGATAACACCGGGGAGCTGTTTTTT.

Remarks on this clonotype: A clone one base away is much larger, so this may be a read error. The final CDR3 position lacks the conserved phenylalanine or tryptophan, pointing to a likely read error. The CDR3 coding sequence is TGTGCCAGCAGCCCCGGACAGGGGCACGAGCAGTACCTC. As protein: CASSPGQGHEQYL. V usage is TRBV3-1 and J usage is TRBJ2-7, with 9 bases lining up with TRBD1. The CDR3 loop spans 13 amino acids. Per the germline V gene, CDR1 is LGHDT and CDR2 is YNNKEL (reference sequence). Trimming at V came to 4 bases and at J to 5 bases, leaving 3 bases not matched to a gene.

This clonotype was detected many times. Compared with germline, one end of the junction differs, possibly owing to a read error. The DNA of the CDR3 is TGCAGTGCTAGTAGTTCCCAATACTTC. This sequence encodes CSASSSQYF. The gene calls are TRBV20-1 and TRBJ2-5, with D unclear. This CDR3 region has 9 residues. In germline, CDR1 is DFQATT, CDR2 SNEGSKA (reference sequence).

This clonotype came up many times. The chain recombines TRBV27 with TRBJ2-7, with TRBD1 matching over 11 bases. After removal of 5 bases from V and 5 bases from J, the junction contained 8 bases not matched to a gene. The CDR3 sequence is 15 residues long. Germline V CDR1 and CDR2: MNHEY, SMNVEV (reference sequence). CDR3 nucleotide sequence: TGTGCCAGCAGTCCCCTCGGACAGGGGGCGAACGAGCAGTACTTC. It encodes CASSPLGQGANEQYF.

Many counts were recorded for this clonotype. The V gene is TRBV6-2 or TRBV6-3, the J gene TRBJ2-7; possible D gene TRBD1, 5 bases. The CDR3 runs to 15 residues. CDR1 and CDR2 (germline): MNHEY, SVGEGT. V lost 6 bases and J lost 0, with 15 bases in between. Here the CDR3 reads CASRPTRVSSYEQYF. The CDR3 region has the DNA TGTGCCAGCAGGCCTACCAGGGTGAGCTCCTACGAGCAGTACTTC.

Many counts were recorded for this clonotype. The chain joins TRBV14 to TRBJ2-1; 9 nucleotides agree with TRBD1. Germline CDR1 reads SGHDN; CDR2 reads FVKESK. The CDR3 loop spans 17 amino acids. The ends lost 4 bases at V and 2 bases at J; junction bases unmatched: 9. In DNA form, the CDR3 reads TGTGCCAGCAGCCCATCCCCCCGGGACAGGGCCTACAATGAGCAGTTCTTC. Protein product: CASSPSPRDRAYNEQFF.

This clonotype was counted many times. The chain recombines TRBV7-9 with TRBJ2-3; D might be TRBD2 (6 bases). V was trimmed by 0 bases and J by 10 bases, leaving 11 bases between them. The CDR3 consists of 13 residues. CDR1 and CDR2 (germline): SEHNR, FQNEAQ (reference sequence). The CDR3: CASSLAPVAAQYF. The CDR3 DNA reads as TGTGCCAGCAGCTTAGCGCCGGTAGCGGCGCAGTATTTT.

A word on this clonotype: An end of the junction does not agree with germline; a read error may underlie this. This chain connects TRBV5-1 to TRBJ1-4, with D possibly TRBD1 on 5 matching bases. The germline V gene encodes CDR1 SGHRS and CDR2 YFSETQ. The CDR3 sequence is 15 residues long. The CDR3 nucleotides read TGCACCAGCAGCCGCCAGGGCAGTTGGAATGAAAAACTGTTTTTT. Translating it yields CTSSRQGSWNEKLFF.

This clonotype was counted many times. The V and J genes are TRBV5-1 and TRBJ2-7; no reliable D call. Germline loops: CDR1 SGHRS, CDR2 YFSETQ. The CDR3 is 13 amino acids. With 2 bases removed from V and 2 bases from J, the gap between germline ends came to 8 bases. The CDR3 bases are TGCGCCAGCAGCTTATCAGGAACCTACGAGCAGTACTTC. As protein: CASSLSGTYEQYF. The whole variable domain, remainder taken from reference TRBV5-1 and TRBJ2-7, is KAGVTQTPRYLIKTRGQQVTLSCSPISGHRSVSWYQQTPGQGLQFLFEYFSETQRNKGNFPGRFSGRQFSNSRSEMNVSTLELGDSALYLCASSLSGTYEQYFGPGTRLTVT.

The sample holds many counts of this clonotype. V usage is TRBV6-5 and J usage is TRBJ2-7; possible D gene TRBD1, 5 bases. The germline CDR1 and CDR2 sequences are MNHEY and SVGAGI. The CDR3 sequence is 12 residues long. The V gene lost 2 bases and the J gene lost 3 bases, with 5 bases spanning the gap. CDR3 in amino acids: CASSYRGYEQYF. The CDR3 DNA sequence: TGTGCCAGCAGTTACAGGGGCTACGAGCAGTACTTC.